A single sample gave rise to the 13 T cell receptor beta chains below, sequenced in a study of response to subunit inactivated influenza vaccine. Using its own MiXCR run on the RT-PCR reads, TCRdb lists one record per CDR3 protein. The sample records approximately 530,000 distinct CDR3 sequences, over 10% being singletons. Specimen: PBMCs from blood, collected more than 35 days after vaccination. The origin of the receptors is a man in his fifties or sixties who received an inactivated influenza vaccine.

The V and J genes are TRBV5-6 and TRBJ1-2; no definite D call. CDR1 and CDR2 from the germline V gene are SGHDT and YYEEEE. The V gene lost 2 bases and the J gene lost 5 bases, with 7 bases spanning the gap. This CDR3 region has 12 residues. Here the CDR3 reads CASSLGEYGYTF. CDR3 in DNA: TGTGCCAGCAGCTTAGGCGAATATGGCTACACCTTC.

This clonotype was counted only a few times. The V gene is TRBV12-3 or TRBV12-4, the J gene TRBJ1-1, with D possibly matching TRBD1 (5 bases). The CDR3 sequence is 11 residues long. V was clipped by 5 bases and J by 8 bases, with 9 bases between them. CDR3 sequence (DNA): TGTGCCAGCAGTCCCGGGGCCGAAGCTTTCTTT. As protein: CASSPGAEAFF.

The rearrangement joins TRBV11-2 to TRBJ1-1; TRBD1 matches at 7 bases. The CDR3 extends over 18 amino acids. V lost 5 bases, J lost 0 bases, and 15 bases stayed unmatched. Germline V gene sequence: CDR1 SGHAT, CDR2 FQNNGV. CDR3 protein: CASSRRGVTGTVNTEAFF. The CDR3 coding sequence is TGTGCCAGCAGCCGAAGAGGGGTGACCGGGACAGTGAACACTGAAGCTTTCTTT.

This clonotype has only a few counts. This chain joins TRBV6-5 and TRBJ2-7, with TRBD2 matching over 8 bases. CDR3 size: 13 residues. CDR1 is MNHEY and CDR2 is SVGAGI in the germline V gene. V was pared by 2 bases and J by 6 bases, with 3 bases of the junction left unmatched. The CDR3 DNA is TGTGCCAGCAGTTACACAGCGGGAGCCGAGCAGTACTTC. Protein product: CASSYTAGAEQYF.

This clonotype was observed a few times. The chain is built from TRBV24-1 and TRBJ2-7; the D gene is possibly TRBD1 (6 bases). V lost 9 bases to trimming and J lost 3 bases, with 11 bases between them. CDR1 and CDR2 from the germline V gene are KGHDR and SFDVKD. The CDR3 totals 12 residues. CDR3 coding DNA: TGTGCCACCCAGGACAGATACTACGAGCAGTACTTC. It specifies CATQDRYYEQYF.

The chain employs TRBV7-2 and TRBJ1-4, with 7 positions matching TRBD1. The CDR3 spans 16 residues. Germline V CDR1 and CDR2: SGHTA, FQGNSA. After removal of 0 bases from V and 7 bases from J, the junction contained 8 bases not matched to a gene. The CDR3 DNA follows: TGTGCCAGCAGCTTAGCCCCAAGACAGGGAAGTGAAAAACTGTTTTTT. Translating it yields CASSLAPRQGSEKLFF.

V and J are TRBV5-1 and TRBJ2-7; the match to TRBD2 covers 7 bases. The CDR3 is 14 residues long. The ends lost 4 bases at V and 1 base at J; junction bases unmatched: 5. Looked up from germline, CDR1 is SGHRS and CDR2 is YFSETQ. Here the CDR3 reads CASSPGTISYEQYF. DNA for the CDR3: TGCGCCAGCAGCCCGGGGACTATTTCCTACGAGCAGTACTTC.

In this sample, this clonotype turned up many times. The V call is TRBV10-3, the J call TRBJ2-7; D call uncertain. Trimming took off 2 bases at V and 4 bases at J, with 9 bases between the two ends. CDR1 and CDR2 from the germline V gene are ENHRY and SYGVKD. This CDR3 contains 13 residues. CDR3 in DNA: TGTGCCATCAGTGAGCACCAGGTGTACGAGCAGTACTTC. Protein product: CAISEHQVYEQYF.

Many counts were recorded for this clonotype. The gene calls are TRBV30 and TRBJ2-1, with D maybe TRBD1 (5 bases). CDR1 and CDR2 from the germline V gene are GTSNPN and SVGIG (reference sequence). V lost 3 bases, J lost 10 bases, and 13 bases lay in between. The CDR3 spans 12 residues. CDR3 DNA: TGTGCCTGGAGCGTGGGGCGGACCGAGCAGTTCTTC. Translating it yields CAWSVGRTEQFF.

The sample holds a few counts of this clonotype. The chain couples TRBV3-1 to TRBJ2-5, with TRBD2 matching 7 bases. Losses at the gene ends were 1 base for V and 1 base for J; bases not matched to a gene: 3. The CDR3 is made up of 15 amino acids. Germline CDR1 is LGHDT and CDR2 is YNNKEL (reference sequence). The CDR3 nucleotides are TGTGCCAGCAGCCAAGCTAGCGGATTCCAAGAGACCCAGTACTTC. This gives the protein CASSQASGFQETQYF.

This clonotype was counted many times. CDR3 bases: TGTGCCAGCAGTTACCCTCTAGGACTTGTCTCCTACAATGAGCAGTTCTTC. Protein sequence: CASSYPLGLVSYNEQFF. V is TRBV6-2 or TRBV6-3 and J is TRBJ2-1, with D perhaps matching TRBD2 (5 bases). The germline V and J ends were trimmed by 2 bases and 0 bases, with 14 bases remaining between them. Germline lookup yields CDR1 MNHEY and CDR2 SVGEGT. CDR3 length: 17 amino acids.

V gene TRBV28 combines with J gene TRBJ2-3; TRBD1 matches 9 bases. With 3 bases clipped from V and 0 bases from J, the junction kept 7 bases outside the gene matches. CDR1 is MDHEN and CDR2 is SYDVKM in the germline V gene. This CDR3 region has 17 residues. CDR3 protein: CASSFYRGRGSTDTQYF. DNA for the CDR3: TGTGCCAGCAGTTTTTACAGGGGGCGGGGGAGCACAGATACGCAGTATTTT.

Worth noting for this clonotype: A clone one base away is much larger, so this may be a read error. V usage is TRBV12-3 or TRBV12-4 and J usage is TRBJ2-2, with D perhaps matching TRBD2 (5 bases). Trimming stripped 9 bases from V and 4 bases from J, with 24 bases between. The CDR3 sequence is 17 residues long. The CDR3 nucleotides are TGTGCCAGTAGTACCGTGGGAGCTCCCCTCGGCACCGGGGAGCTGTTTTTT. Encoded protein: CASSTVGAPLGTGELFF.